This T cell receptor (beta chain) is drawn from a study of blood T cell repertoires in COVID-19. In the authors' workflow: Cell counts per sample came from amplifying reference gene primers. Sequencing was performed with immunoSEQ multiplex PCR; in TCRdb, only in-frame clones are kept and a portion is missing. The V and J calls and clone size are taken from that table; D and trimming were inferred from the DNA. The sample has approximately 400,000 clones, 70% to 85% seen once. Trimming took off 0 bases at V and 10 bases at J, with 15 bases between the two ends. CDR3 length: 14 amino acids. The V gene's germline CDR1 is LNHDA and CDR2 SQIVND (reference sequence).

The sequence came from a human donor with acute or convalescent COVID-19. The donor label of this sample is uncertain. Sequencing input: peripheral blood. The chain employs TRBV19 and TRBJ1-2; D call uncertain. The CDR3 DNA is TGTGCCAGTAGTATAGATCACGTCGGGGTTGCCTACACCTTC. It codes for CASSIDHVGVAYTF.